This T cell receptor beta chain was sequenced for a study of OX40 agonist ivuxolimab in advanced cancers. In the study overall: Treatment of patients was with ivuxolimab, an agonistic anti-OX40 (CD134) antibody. Patients receiving dose escalation had hepatocellular carcinoma, melanoma, renal cell or head and neck cancer.

V dropped 4 bases and J dropped 8 bases, with 21 bases sitting between them. CDR1 SGHRS and CDR2 YFSETQ come from the germline V gene. This CDR3 contains 15 residues. This table comes from immunoSEQ multiplex PCR, and its TCRdb copy is limited to in-frame clones, with some not included. The sample includes approximately 57,000 clones, approximately 91% of them seen just once. The material was CD4+ or CD8+ T cells sorted from blood, obtained in a trial of the OX40 agonist ivuxolimab. V usage is TRBV5-1 and J usage is TRBJ1-2; TRBD1 might be the D (6 bases). This TCR came from an adult with an advanced solid tumor such as melanoma, head and neck, liver or kidney cancer. The CDR3: CASSGGEQGPAGYTF. The CDR3 DNA follows: TGCGCCAGCAGCGGCGGGGAACAGGGCCCTGCGGGCTACACCTTC. The full variable domain, in which reference TRBV5-1 and TRBJ1-2 provide the parts outside the CDR3, is KAGVTQTPRYLIKTRGQQVTLSCSPISGHRSVSWYQQTPGQGLQFLFEYFSETQRNKGNFPGRFSGRQFSNSRSEMNVSTLELGDSALYLCASSGGEQGPAGYTFGSGTRLTVV.